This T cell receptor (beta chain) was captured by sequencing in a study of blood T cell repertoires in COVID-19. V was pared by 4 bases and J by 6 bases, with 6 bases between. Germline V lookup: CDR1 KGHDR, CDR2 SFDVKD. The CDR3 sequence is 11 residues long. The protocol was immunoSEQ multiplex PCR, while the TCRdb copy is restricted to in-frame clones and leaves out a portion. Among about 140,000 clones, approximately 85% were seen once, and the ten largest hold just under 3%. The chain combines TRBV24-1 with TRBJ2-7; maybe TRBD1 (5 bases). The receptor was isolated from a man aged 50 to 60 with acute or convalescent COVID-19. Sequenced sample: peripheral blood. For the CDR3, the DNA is TGTGCCACCAGTGAAGGGGTCGAGCAGTACTTC. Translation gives CATSEGVEQYF.